The entry below gives a single TCR beta chain sequence along with its context. As yet, its antigen is unknown. V gave up 0 bases and J gave up 2 bases, with 11 bases separating them. Germline CDR1 and CDR2: SGDLS and YYNGEE. This CDR3 has 16 amino acids. This entry is derived from a study of a mutant IDH1 vaccine in newly diagnosed glioma. Study-wide results and caveats: Top peripheral T cell clonotype shifts appeared unrelated to pseudoprogression.

Sequencing was performed with immunoSEQ multiplex PCR; in TCRdb, only in-frame clones are kept and a portion is missing. The sample carries tens of thousands of clones, around 86% recorded once. Time point defined: baseline, week 1 (first vaccination visit). Treatment specified: pre-vaccination baseline after standard-of-care therapy. The chain joins TRBV9 to TRBJ2-2; D ambiguous. The TCR comes from a man aged 35 to 55 with glioma. The sample consisted of PBMCs, taken from a glioma patient treated with radiotherapy, temozolomide or both. In DNA, the CDR3 is TGTGCCAGCAGCGTAGATGCCAGAGGAAACACCGGGGAGCTGTTTTTT. This codes for CASSVDARGNTGELFF.